The 11 T cell receptor beta chains reported below all come from one sample, sequenced in a study of blood T cell repertoires in COVID-19 (dated by TCRdb to about 2020). The library was generated by the immunoSEQ multiplex PCR assay. TCRdb holds this immuneACCESS table with in-frame rearrangements only. Some clones are missing; in checked studies, unresolved V genes explain under half, and the rest has no known cause. The sample table shows 270,000 or so clones, and more than 65% are seen once. More than 3% of the sample rests with the top ten. Specimen: PBMCs or T cells enriched from blood (not recorded which). These TCRs come from a middle-aged man who had recovered from COVID-19.

This clone was counted between two and nine times. V is TRBV19 and J is TRBJ1-4; a weak D match, TRBD1 (6 bases). There are 14 residues in the CDR3. Germline V lookup: CDR1 LNHDA, CDR2 SQIVND (reference sequence). The CDR3 nucleotides read TGTACCCCGGACAGCCCTCTCCTGGTAGGGAAACTGTTTTTT. Amino acids: CTPDSPLLVGKLFF.

This sequence joins TRBV11-3 and TRBJ2-5, with 8 bases that match TRBD2. Germline loops: CDR1 SGHNT, CDR2 YENEEA. The CDR3 is 14 residues long. J lost 4 bases, V lost 3 bases, and 4 bases had no gene match. The CDR3 nucleotides read TGTGCCAGCAGCTTCGCGGGAGGTCGAGAGACCCAGTACTTC. Its translation: CASSFAGGRETQYF.

The genes are TRBV18 and TRBJ2-1; D perhaps matches TRBD2 (5 bases). The CDR3 contains 17 residues. The ends were cut back, 3 bases at V and 0 bases at J, with 15 bases in the middle. Germline assignment: CDR1 KGHSH and CDR2 LQKENI. As DNA, the CDR3 is TGTGCCAGCTCACCCCGAGGTGGGGAGCGCTCCTACAATGAGCAGTTCTTC. Protein: CASSPRGGERSYNEQFF.

This clone occurred once. The chain links TRBV5-1 to TRBJ2-7, with 8 bases identical to TRBD2. The CDR3 is 18 amino acids. Per the germline V gene, CDR1 is SGHRS and CDR2 is YFSETQ. The V and J ends lost 0 bases and 2 bases, in that order; junction bases with no gene match: 13. The DNA for the CDR3 is TGCGCCAGCAGCTTGGATCCAACGGGGGGGGCTAGGACCTACGAGCAGTACTTC. This encodes CASSLDPTGGARTYEQYF.

This clone has just a few counts. The rearrangement joins TRBV19 to TRBJ1-3; 9 positions agree with TRBD1. Germline trimming cut 5 bases from V and 5 bases from J; bases unmatched to any gene: 22. CDR3 length equals 20 residues. CDR1 and CDR2 from the germline V gene are LNHDA and SQIVND (reference sequence). The DNA for the CDR3 is TGTGCCAGTAGTCCTCAACAGCGGGACAGGGTACTCGTACGCCGAAACACCATATATTTT. Its translation: CASSPQQRDRVLVRRNTIYF. Together with reference TRBV19 and TRBJ1-3, the CDR3 gives the full variable domain: DGGITQSPKYLFRKEGQNVTLSCEQNLNHDAMYWYRQDPGQGLRLIYYSQIVNDFQKGDIAEGYSVSREKKESFPLTVTSAQKNPTAFYLCASSPQQRDRVLVRRNTIYFGEGSWLTVV.

This chain connects TRBV5-1 to TRBJ2-2; TRBD1 matches 9 bases. The CDR3 runs 15 residues. V was pared by 5 bases and J by 6 bases, with 8 bases of the junction left unmatched. CDR1 SGHRS and CDR2 YFSETQ come from the germline V gene. In DNA form, the CDR3 reads TGCGCCAGCAGTTTGAGGACAGGGGTATCCGGGGAGCTGTTTTTT. Residues: CASSLRTGVSGELFF. The entire variable domain, with the rest obtained from reference TRBV5-1 and TRBJ2-2, is as follows: KAGVTQTPRYLIKTRGQQVTLSCSPISGHRSVSWYQQTPGQGLQFLFEYFSETQRNKGNFPGRFSGRQFSNSRSEMNVSTLELGDSALYLCASSLRTGVSGELFFGEGSRLTVL.

CDR3 bases: TGTGCCAGCAGTTACTCCCAAGGACAGGGACTAGCGGGAGTTGAGGCCGGGGAGCTGTTTTTT. This sequence encodes CASSYSQGQGLAGVEAGELFF. This chain links TRBV6-2 or TRBV6-3 with TRBJ2-2; 14 bases match TRBD2. The ends lost 0 bases at V and 6 bases at J; junction bases unmatched: 15. Germline CDR1 and CDR2: MNHEY and SVGEGT. The CDR3 has 21 residues.

Remarks on this clone: Germline and junction disagree at one end, which may indicate a read error. This CDR3 is CASSLAGGVSTDTQYF. In DNA form, the CDR3 reads TGTGCTAGCAGCTTAGCGGGAGGAGTCTCCACAGATACGCAGTATTTT. The J gene is TRBJ2-3, the V gene TRBV7-7, with 10 positions matching TRBD2. This CDR3 has 16 amino acids. The germline gives CDR1 SSHAT, CDR2 FNYEAQ (reference sequence).

The chain combines TRBV11-3 with TRBJ2-7; weak D call: TRBD1 (6 bases). The CDR3 covers 13 residues. CDR1 is SGHNT and CDR2 is YENEEA in the germline V gene. V was clipped by 5 bases and J by 2 bases, with 10 bases between them. The CDR3 is CASSKDSTYEQYF. Here the CDR3 DNA reads TGTGCCAGCAGCAAGGACAGTACCTACGAGCAGTACTTC. Using reference TRBV11-3 and TRBJ2-7 for the parts outside the CDR3, the full variable domain is EAGVVQSPRYKIIEKKQPVAFWCNPISGHNTLYWYLQNLGQGPELLIRYENEEAVDDSQLPKDRFSAERLKGVDSTLKIQPAELGDSAVYLCASSKDSTYEQYFGPGTRLTVT.

The rearrangement joins TRBV7-2 to TRBJ2-2; D might be TRBD2 (6 bases). CDR3 size: 15 residues. Per germline, CDR1 SGHTA and CDR2 FQGNSA. Trimming pared 1 base from V and 3 bases from J, leaving 9 bases between. CDR3 in DNA: TGTGCCAGCAGCTTAGTCGGACTATACACCGGGGAGCTGTTTTTT. Amino acid sequence: CASSLVGLYTGELFF.

V and J are TRBV6-5 and TRBJ1-2, with TRBD1 matching over 8 bases. Trimming cost V 4 bases and J 8 bases; bases outside gene matches: 6. Germline V lookup: CDR1 MNHEY, CDR2 SVGAGI. The CDR3 runs 13 residues. CDR3: CASSFGQGGGYTF. CDR3 nucleotide sequence: TGTGCCAGCAGTTTCGGACAGGGCGGCGGCTACACCTTC.